Listed below are T cell receptor beta chains from one sample, sequenced in a study of blood T cell repertoires in COVID-19. The protocol was immunoSEQ multiplex PCR, while the TCRdb copy is restricted to in-frame clones and leaves out a portion. In the table there are around 160,000 clones, approximately 91% of which are singletons. The specimen was peripheral blood. The receptors originated from a man in his late teens or twenties with acute or convalescent COVID-19. CDR3s include the opening cysteine and the closing phenylalanine or tryptophan. The D gene is left open where the match is weak. Clone size is given for some rows only: seen once, a few or many times, or a class if the clone is expanded.

>TRBJ2-2|NA|NA|13|TRBV27
TGTGCCAGCAGTTTAGTAGTGGCCGGGGAGCTGTTTTTT
CASSLVVAGELFF
>TRBJ2-7|NA|NA|13|TRBV14
TGTGCCAGCAGCCAAGAAAGGCTAGCGGAGCAGTACTTC
CASSQERLAEQYF
>TRBJ2-5|once|NA|15|TRBV5-1
TGCGCCAGCAGCTTAAGAGGGTTCAACCAAGAGACCCAGTACTTC
CASSLRGFNQETQYF
>TRBJ1-2|NA|TRBD1|13|TRBV30
TGTGCCTGGAGTGGACAGGGAATAAGTGGCTACACCTTC
CAWSGQGISGYTF
>TRBJ1-2|NA|NA|11|TRBV29-1
TGCAGCGTTGAGAGCGGGTATGGCTACACCTTC
CSVESGYGYTF
>TRBJ1-2|NA|NA|12|TRBV2
TGTGCCAGCAGCACCGACAGGTCTGGCTACACCTTC
CASSTDRSGYTF
>TRBJ1-6|NA|NA|14|TRBV19
TGTGCCAGTACCTCCGGGACATACAATTCACCCCTCCACTTT
CASTSGTYNSPLHF
>TRBJ1-2|NA|NA|14|TRBV19
TGTGCCAGTAGTATTCGCAACGCGCTAGGAGGCTACACCTTC
CASSIRNALGGYTF
>TRBJ1-1|NA|NA|13|TRBV27
TGTGCCAGCAACCCGAACGGGGTCACTGAAGCTTTCTTT
CASNPNGVTEAFF
>TRBJ2-3|NA|TRBD2|17|TRBV5-4
TGTGCCAGCAGCTTCGACGGGACTAGCGGACTCACAGATACGCAGTATTTT
CASSFDGTSGLTDTQYF
>TRBJ2-2|NA|NA|20|TRBV24-1
TGTGCCACCAGTGATTTGCAAGCTGCGGGGGCTAAGCCTAACACCGGGGAGCTGTTTTTT
CATSDLQAAGAKPNTGELFF
>TRBJ2-3|NA|TRBD2|16|TRBV5-1
TGCGCCAGCAGCTCGGCTCCTAGCGGGAGCACAGATACGCAGTATTTT
CASSSAPSGSTDTQYF
>TRBJ2-7|NA|TRBD1|15|TRBV6-5
TGTGCCAGCAGTTACTCGAGAGGACAGGGGACCGAGCAGTACTTC
CASSYSRGQGTEQYF
>TRBJ1-1|NA|NA|15|TRBV5-1
TGCGCCAGCAGAGTCTTGGGTGACATGAACACTGAAGCTTTCTTT
CASRVLGDMNTEAFF
>TRBJ2-1|NA|TRBD2|15|TRBV10-2
TGCGCCAGCAGTGATAGCGGGAGGGCCCACAATGAGCAGTTCTTC
CASSDSGRAHNEQFF
>TRBJ2-5|NA|NA|16|TRBV10-3
TGTGCCATCAGTAAATCGTCCCCGGGGATGGCAGAGACCCAGTACTTC
CAISKSSPGMAETQYF
>TRBJ2-3|NA|NA|12|TRBV4-1
TGCGCCAGCAGCCAAGACTCAGATACGCAGTATTTT
CASSQDSDTQYF
>TRBJ1-1|NA|NA|12|TRBV7-2
TGTGCCAGCAGCTTATATAGAACTGAAGCTTTCTTT
CASSLYRTEAFF
>TRBJ1-1|NA|NA|14|TRBV27
TGTGCCAGCAGTTGGGACATCAGGAACACTGAAGCTTTCTTT
CASSWDIRNTEAFF
>TRBJ1-1|NA|TRBD1|15|TRBV24-1
TGTGCCACCAGTGACGCGGGACAGTTGAACACTGAAGCTTTCTTT
CATSDAGQLNTEAFF
>TRBJ1-1|NA|TRBD1|15|TRBV9
TGTGCCAGCAGCGTGGGGGGACAGATGAACACTGAAGCTTTCTTT
CASSVGGQMNTEAFF
>TRBJ1-1|NA|NA|16|TRBV4-1
TGCGCCAGCAGCCAAGAAGGAGGAACTCGGGGCACTGAAGCTTTCTTT
CASSQEGGTRGTEAFF
>TRBJ1-1|NA|TRBD1|13|TRBV30
TGTGCCTGGACCCCCACAGGGGTCACTGAAGCTTTCTTT
CAWTPTGVTEAFF
>TRBJ1-1|few|NA|13|TRBV9
TGTGCCAGCAGCGTAGCCCCGGACACTGAAGCTTTCTTT
CASSVAPDTEAFF
>TRBJ2-2|NA|NA|16|TRBV9
TGTGCCAGCAGCGTAGGCGGCAGGGGGGACACCGGGGAGCTGTTTTTT
CASSVGGRGDTGELFF
>TRBJ2-2|NA|TRBD1|15|TRBV7-2
TGTGCCAGCAGCCCTGACAGGGGGCGCACCGGGGAGCTGTTTTTT
CASSPDRGRTGELFF
>TRBJ2-7|NA|NA|14|TRBV5-6
TGTGCCAGCAGCTTCGGGGACATTTCCTACGAGCAGTACTTC
CASSFGDISYEQYF
>TRBJ1-2|NA|TRBD1|16|TRBV7-8
TGTGCCAGCAGCTTAGCGGACCCGGGACAGGGGTACGGCTACACCTTC
CASSLADPGQGYGYTF
>TRBJ2-7|NA|NA|13|TRBV6-6
TGTGCCAGCAGTGGGGTAGGGCAGGGCGAGCAGTACTTC
CASSGVGQGEQYF
>TRBJ1-3|medium-sized|NA|14|TRBV6-1
TGTGCCAGCAGTGACGGGAGCTCTGGAAACACCATATATTTT
CASSDGSSGNTIYF
>TRBJ1-2|NA|TRBD1|15|TRBV19
TGTGCCAGTAGTATAGACCCGACAGGGATCTATGGCTACACCTTC
CASSIDPTGIYGYTF
>TRBJ2-2|NA|NA|15|TRBV7-9
TGTGCCAGCAGCTTATCCAGGGTAGTCACCGGGGAGCTGTTTTTT
CASSLSRVVTGELFF
>TRBJ1-1|NA|TRBD1|16|TRBV5-6
TGTGCCAGCAGTTTTGACAGGGGAATTGTGAACACTGAAGCTTTCTTT
CASSFDRGIVNTEAFF
>TRBJ2-3|NA|TRBD1|20|TRBV11-2
TGTGCCAGCAGCTTAGATGAACCCTACAGGGGCCTCAGAAGCACAGATACGCAGTATTTT
CASSLDEPYRGLRSTDTQYF
>TRBJ2-2|NA|TRBD1|14|TRBV5-6
TGTGCCAGCAGCTTGGCAGGGGGCGATTTGGGGCTGTTTTTT
CASSLAGGDLGLFF
>TRBJ2-1|NA|TRBD1|16|TRBV7-9
TGTGCCAGCAGCACCTGGACAGGGGGATTCTTGAATGAGCAGTTCTTC
CASSTWTGGFLNEQFF
>TRBJ2-7|NA|NA|19|TRBV21-1
TGTGCCAGCAGCTTCCGACTAGCGGGAGAATTTGGGCCTTCCTACGAGCAGTACTTC
CASSFRLAGEFGPSYEQYF
>TRBJ2-4|NA|TRBD1|16|TRBV29-1
TGCAGCGTCCGACAGACAGGGGCGAGTAACGAAAACATTCAGTACTTC
CSVRQTGASNENIQYF
>TRBJ2-4|NA|NA|19|TRBV3-1/TRBV3-2
TGTGCCAGCAGCCAAGATTGGGACACCACGAATCTAGCCAAAAACATTCAGTACTTC
CASSQDWDTTNLAKNIQYF
>TRBJ2-2|NA|TRBD1|15|TRBV6-5
TGTGCCAGCAGTTCCGGGACAGGGGCAACCGGGGAGCTGTTTTTT
CASSSGTGATGELFF
>TRBJ2-6|NA|NA|14|TRBV19
TGTGCCAGTTCGAGGGTTTACGGGGCCAACGTCCTGACTTTC
CASSRVYGANVLTF
>TRBJ1-6|NA|TRBD1|17|TRBV27
TGTGCCAGCAGTTATGGAGGACAGGGAATGTACAATTCACCCCTCCACTTT
CASSYGGQGMYNSPLHF
>TRBJ2-7|NA|NA|13|TRBV6-5
TGTGCCAGCAATAAGGGGAAACACTACGAGCAGTACTTC
CASNKGKHYEQYF
>TRBJ2-5|once|NA|13|TRBV19
TGTGCCAGTAGTATTCGGGGGAGCGAGACCCAGTACTTC
CASSIRGSETQYF
>TRBJ1-1|NA|NA|14|TRBV27
TGTGCCAGCAGTGAACGGAGTCTTAACACTGAAGCTTTCTTT
CASSERSLNTEAFF
>TRBJ2-5|NA|NA|15|TRBV27
TGTGCCAGCAGTTCAATATGGGACACCCAAGAGACCCAGTACTTC
CASSSIWDTQETQYF
>TRBJ1-2|NA|NA|12|TRBV11-2
TGTGCCAGCTGGGGACTCCGCTATGGCTACACCTTC
CASWGLRYGYTF
>TRBJ2-5|NA|NA|13|TRBV2
TGTGCCAGCAGTGGTACGGGGGGCGAGACCCAGTACTTC
CASSGTGGETQYF
>TRBJ2-5|NA|NA|11|TRBV24-1
TGTGCCACCAGCCGCTCGGGGGCCCAGTACTTC
CATSRSGAQYF
>TRBJ2-7|NA|TRBD1|12|TRBV5-8
TGTGCCTTCCCCGGGACAGGCTACGAGCAGTACTTC
CAFPGTGYEQYF
>TRBJ1-4|NA|TRBD1|15|TRBV6-5
TGTGCCAGCACCCTCAATCAGGGGGCAGGGGAAAAACTGTTTTTT
CASTLNQGAGEKLFF
>TRBJ1-1|NA|NA|12|TRBV7-9
TGTGCCAGCAGCTTTTCAGACACTGAAGCTTTCTTT
CASSFSDTEAFF
>TRBJ2-3|NA|TRBD2|15|TRBV9
TGTGCCAGCAGCGAACTAGCGGGGGCCATAGATACGCAGTATTTT
CASSELAGAIDTQYF
>TRBJ1-5|NA|NA|14|TRBV5-5
TGTGCCAGCAGCTTGGCGGTGGGCAATCAGCCCCAGCATTTT
CASSLAVGNQPQHF